This T cell receptor (beta chain) came from a study of cytomegalovirus exposure and HLA in healthy donors. The PCR had 60 Vbeta and 13 Jbeta primers. Data came from immunoSEQ multiplex PCR; TCRdb stores just in-frame clones and leaves some out. In the table there are approximately 140,000 clones, more than 65% of which are singletons. Deletions cut 5 bases from V and 1 base from J, with 12 bases between. CDR1 and CDR2 from the germline V gene are SGHTA and FQGNSA. This CDR3 spans 14 amino acids. Findings of the study overall: Later on, an analysis tied under 20,000 TCR beta sequences to HLA alleles at 0.05 false discovery rate. A list of approximately 160 TCR beta chains associated with cytomegalovirus was given.

Notes on this clone: Its matching antigen is unknown.

The rearrangement links TRBV7-2 to TRBJ2-7; possibly TRBD1 for D (5 bases). Material for sequencing was PBMCs. This receptor was obtained from a man aged 50-59 years in good health and CMV-seronegative. CDR3 in DNA: TGTGCCAGCAGCCTTACGAGGACATCCTACGAGCAGTACTTC. Encoded protein: CASSLTRTSYEQYF.